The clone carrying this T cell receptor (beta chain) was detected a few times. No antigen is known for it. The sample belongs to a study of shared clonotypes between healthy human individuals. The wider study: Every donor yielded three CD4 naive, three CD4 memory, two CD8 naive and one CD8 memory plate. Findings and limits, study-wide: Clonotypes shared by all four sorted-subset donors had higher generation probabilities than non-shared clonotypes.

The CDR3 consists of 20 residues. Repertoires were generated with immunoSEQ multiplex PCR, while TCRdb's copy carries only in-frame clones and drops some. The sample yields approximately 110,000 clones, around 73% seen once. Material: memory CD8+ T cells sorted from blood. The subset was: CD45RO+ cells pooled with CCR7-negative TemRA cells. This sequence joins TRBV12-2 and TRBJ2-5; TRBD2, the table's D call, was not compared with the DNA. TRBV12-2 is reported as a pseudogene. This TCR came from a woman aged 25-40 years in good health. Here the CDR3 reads CASRALTSGRTRMSQETQYF. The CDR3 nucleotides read TGTGCAAGTCGCGCCTTGACTAGCGGGAGGACCCGAATGTCCCAAGAGACCCAGTACTTC.